In its sample, the clone carrying this TCR beta chain was seen once. Assay: immunoSEQ multiplex PCR; the TCRdb copy retains only in-frame clones and omits some. The table lists 80,000 to 100,000 clones, over 85% of them singletons, with roughly 0.99% in the top ten. The sample belongs to a study of T cell changes during pregnancy in multiple sclerosis. Germline V CDR1 and CDR2: SGHNT, YENEEA. The CDR3 runs to 12 residues. V shed 7 bases and J 2 bases; nucleotides not matched to a gene: 2. This clonotype was obtained from a female donor with multiple sclerosis, enrolled in a pregnancy study. The sequenced sample was peripheral blood, obtained after pregnancy. V is TRBV11-3 and J is TRBJ2-7, with TRBD2 identical over 7 bases. The chain's CDR3 is CASTSGTYEQYF. CDR3 nucleotides: TGTGCCAGCACTAGCGGAACCTACGAGCAGTACTTC.